These 4 T cell receptor beta chains were all obtained from the same sample, sequenced in a study of beta chain features in type 1 diabetes. Sequenced material consisted of expressed TCRB transcripts (all of the isolated RNA was reverse transcribed). Method: immunoSEQ multiplex PCR; TCRdb's copy keeps in-frame clones and lacks some. The profile covers about 470,000 clones, with around 28% appearing a single time and around 0.065% taken by the ten largest. The specimen was naive CD4+ T cells from blood. The receptor set was obtained from a man between 18 and 29 years old in good health.

This clone has a handful of counts. The chain is built from TRBV25-1 and TRBJ2-7; D is unclear. CDR3 length equals 15 residues. Between the trimmed V and J ends, which lost 2 bases and 1 base, there was a span of 12 bases. Per the germline V gene, CDR1 is MGHDK and CDR2 is SYGVNS. The CDR3 sequence: CASSEPGDRSYEQYF. The CDR3 coding sequence is TGTGCCAGCAGTGAACCAGGCGACCGTTCCTACGAGCAGTACTTC.

The rearrangement joins TRBV30 to TRBJ2-1; perhaps D is TRBD1 or TRBD2 (5 bases each). CDR1 GTSNPN and CDR2 SVGIG come from the germline V gene (reference sequence). This CDR3 is built from 13 residues. V was pared by 4 bases and J by 10 bases, with 17 bases between. CDR3 sequence: CAWTRLPEGEQFF. CDR3 nucleotides: TGTGCCTGGACCCGGCTGCCTGAGGGGGAGCAGTTCTTC.

V gene TRBV28 combines with J gene TRBJ2-1; perhaps D is TRBD1 or TRBD2 (5 bases each). The V end lost 6 bases, the J end lost 2 bases, and 14 bases lay between the germline ends. CDR1 and CDR2 from the germline V gene are MDHEN and SYDVKM. The CDR3 extends over 15 amino acids. The CDR3 loop is CASSFRSGPYNEQFF. The CDR3 DNA reads TGTGCCAGCAGCTTTCGCTCGGGACCCTACAATGAGCAGTTCTTC.

This clone was detected only a few times. This chain uses TRBV6-4 with TRBJ2-1; tentative D call: TRBD2 (5 bases). Germline values: CDR1 MRHNA, CDR2 SNTAGT. V gave up 2 bases and J gave up 0 bases, with 11 bases separating them. This CDR3 has 16 amino acids. The CDR3 reads CASSDSSAVSYNEQFF. DNA for the CDR3: TGTGCCAGCAGTGACAGTTCAGCGGTCTCCTACAATGAGCAGTTCTTC.